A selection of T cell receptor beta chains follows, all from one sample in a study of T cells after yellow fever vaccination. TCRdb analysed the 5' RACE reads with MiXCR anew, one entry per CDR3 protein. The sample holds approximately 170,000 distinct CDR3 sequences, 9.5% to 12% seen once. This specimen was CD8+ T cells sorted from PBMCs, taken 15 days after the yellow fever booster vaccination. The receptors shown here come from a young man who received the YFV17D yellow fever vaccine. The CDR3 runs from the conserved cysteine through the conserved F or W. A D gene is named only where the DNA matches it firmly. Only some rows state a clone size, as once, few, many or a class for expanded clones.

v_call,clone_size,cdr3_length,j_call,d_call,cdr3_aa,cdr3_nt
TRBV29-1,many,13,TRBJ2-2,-,CSAGQINTGELFF,TGCAGTGCGGGGCAGATAAACACCGGGGAGCTGTTTTTT
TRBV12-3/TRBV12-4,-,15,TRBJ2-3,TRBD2,CATSRQRGMTDTQYF,TGTGCCACCTCCCGGCAGCGGGGGATGACAGATACGCAGTATTTT
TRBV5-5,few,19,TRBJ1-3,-,CASSSPGDAKIISGNTIYF,TGTGCCAGCAGCAGCCCAGGGGACGCTAAAATAATCTCTGGAAACACCATATATTTT
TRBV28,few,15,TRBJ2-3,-,CASSFTGLGTDTQYF,TGTGCCAGCAGTTTTACAGGGCTTGGCACAGATACGCAGTATTTT
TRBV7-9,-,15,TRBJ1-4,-,CASTAMGTTNEKLFF,TGTGCCAGCACCGCGATGGGGACGACTAATGAAAAACTGTTTTTT
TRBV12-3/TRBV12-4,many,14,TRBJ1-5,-,CASSFAGGNQPQHF,TGTGCCAGCAGTTTTGCGGGGGGCAATCAGCCCCAGCATTTT
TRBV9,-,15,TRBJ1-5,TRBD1,CASSAGQGGNQPQHF,TGTGCCAGCAGCGCGGGACAGGGCGGCAATCAGCCCCAGCATTTT
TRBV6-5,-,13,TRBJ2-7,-,CASSRPGPYEQYF,TGTGCCAGCAGCCGCCCGGGACCGTACGAGCAGTACTTC
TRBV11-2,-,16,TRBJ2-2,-,CASSFEQLRNTGELFF,TGTGCCAGCAGCTTCGAACAGTTGAGGAACACCGGGGAGCTGTTTTTT
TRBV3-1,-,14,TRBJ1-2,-,CAGPQGPKSYGYTF,TGTGCCGGGCCTCAGGGGCCAAAATCTTATGGCTACACCTTC
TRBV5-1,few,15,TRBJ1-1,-,CASSLAGLKNTEAFF,TGCGCCAGCAGCTTGGCAGGCCTAAAGAACACTGAAGCTTTCTTT
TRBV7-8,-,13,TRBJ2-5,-,CASRPRDQETQYF,TGTGCCAGCAGACCGCGCGATCAAGAGACCCAGTACTTC
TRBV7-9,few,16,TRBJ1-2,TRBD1,CASSISWGQGDYGYTF,TGTGCCAGCAGCATTAGCTGGGGACAGGGCGACTATGGCTACACCTTC
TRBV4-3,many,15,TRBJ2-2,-,CASSQGGANTGELFF,TGCGCCAGCAGCCAAGGAGGGGCGAACACCGGGGAGCTGTTTTTT
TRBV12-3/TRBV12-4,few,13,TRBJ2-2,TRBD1,CATDREHTGELFF,TGTGCCACGGACAGGGAGCACACCGGGGAGCTGTTTTTT
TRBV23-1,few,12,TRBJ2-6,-,CATASGANVLTF,TGCGCCACTGCCTCTGGGGCCAACGTCCTGACTTTC
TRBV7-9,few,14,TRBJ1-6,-,CASRIGIVNSPLHF,TGTGCCAGCAGAATCGGGATTGTTAATTCACCCCTCCACTTT
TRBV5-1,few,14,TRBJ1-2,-,CASSFNEGSYGYTF,TGCGCCAGCAGCTTTAATGAGGGGAGCTATGGCTACACCTTC
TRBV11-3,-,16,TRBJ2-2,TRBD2,CASSSKRGGLPGELFF,TGTGCCAGCAGCTCTAAGCGGGGGGGCCTCCCCGGGGAGCTGTTTTTT
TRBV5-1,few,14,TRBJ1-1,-,CASSLVVEGTEAFF,TGCGCCAGCAGCTTGGTGGTGGAGGGCACTGAAGCTTTCTTT
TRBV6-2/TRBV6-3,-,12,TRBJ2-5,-,CASGSDQETQYF,TGTGCCAGCGGGTCGGACCAAGAGACCCAGTACTTC
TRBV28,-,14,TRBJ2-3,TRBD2,CASMGLAGRDTQYF,TGTGCCAGCATGGGACTAGCGGGCCGAGATACGCAGTATTTT
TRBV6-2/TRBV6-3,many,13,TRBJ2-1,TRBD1,CASRDRGYNEQFF,TGTGCCAGCAGAGACAGGGGATACAATGAGCAGTTCTTC
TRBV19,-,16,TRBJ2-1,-,CASSMIVDRYYNEQFF,TGTGCCAGTAGTATGATAGTTGACAGGTACTACAATGAGCAGTTCTTC
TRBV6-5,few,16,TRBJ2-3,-,CASSTPRDGGPDTQYF,TGTGCCAGCAGCACCCCCCGGGACGGGGGGCCAGATACGCAGTATTTT
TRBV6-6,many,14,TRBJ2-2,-,CASRTPTGPGELFF,TGTGCCAGCAGGACCCCGACAGGACCCGGGGAGCTGTTTTTT
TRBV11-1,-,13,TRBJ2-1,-,CASSLEGFGEQFF,TGTGCCAGCAGCTTAGAAGGGTTCGGTGAGCAGTTCTTC
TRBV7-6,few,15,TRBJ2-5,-,CASTRRAGDRETQYF,TGTGCCAGCACCCGACGGGCAGGGGATCGGGAGACCCAGTACTTC
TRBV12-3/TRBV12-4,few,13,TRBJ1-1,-,CASSLGRAAEAFF,TGTGCCAGCAGTTTGGGCAGGGCGGCTGAAGCTTTCTTT
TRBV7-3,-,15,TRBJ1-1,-,CASSLSPATNTEAFF,TGTGCCAGCAGCTTAAGTCCAGCCACGAACACTGAAGCTTTCTTT
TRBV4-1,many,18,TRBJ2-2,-,CASSQDLPRQFGTGELFF,TGCGCCAGCAGCCAAGATCTGCCCAGGCAGTTTGGGACCGGGGAGCTGTTTTTT
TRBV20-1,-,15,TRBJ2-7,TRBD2,CSASPRLAGPYEQYF,TGCAGTGCTAGCCCCCGGTTAGCGGGGCCCTACGAGCAGTACTTC
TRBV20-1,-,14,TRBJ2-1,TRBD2,CSALAGLDYNEQFF,TGCAGTGCTCTTGCGGGACTAGACTACAATGAGCAGTTCTTC
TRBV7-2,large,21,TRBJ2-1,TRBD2,CASSLEHPWTSGGGFLDEQFF,TGTGCCAGCAGCTTAGAACACCCTTGGACTAGCGGGGGGGGTTTTCTCGATGAGCAGTTCTTC
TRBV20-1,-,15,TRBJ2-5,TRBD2,CSARLPSSGGETQYF,TGCAGTGCTAGATTACCCTCTAGCGGGGGAGAGACCCAGTACTTC
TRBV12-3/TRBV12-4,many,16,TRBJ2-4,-,CASSFEWGVAKNIQYF,TGTGCCAGCAGTTTCGAGTGGGGGGTAGCCAAAAACATTCAGTACTTC
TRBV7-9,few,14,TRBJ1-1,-,CASSPPSWGDGAFF,TGTGCCAGCAGCCCCCCCTCGTGGGGGGATGGAGCTTTCTTT
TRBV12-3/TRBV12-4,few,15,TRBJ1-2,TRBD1,CASSVTGVFRYGYTF,TGTGCCAGCAGTGTCACAGGGGTGTTCCGCTATGGCTACACCTTC
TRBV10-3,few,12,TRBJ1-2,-,CAISQENYGYTF,TGTGCCATCAGTCAGGAGAACTATGGCTACACCTTC
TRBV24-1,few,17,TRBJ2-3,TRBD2,CATSDPGVSGAEDTQYF,TGTGCCACCAGTGACCCGGGGGTCAGCGGGGCGGAAGATACGCAGTATTTT
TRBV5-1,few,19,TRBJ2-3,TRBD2,CASRTPLAGDGAATDTQYF,TGCGCCAGCAGGACACCGCTAGCGGGGGATGGGGCCGCGACAGATACGCAGTATTTT
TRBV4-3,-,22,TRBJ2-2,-,CASSPNSWRSRYILANTGELFF,TGCGCCAGCAGCCCCAATTCCTGGCGATCGAGGTACATACTCGCGAACACCGGGGAGCTGTTTTTT
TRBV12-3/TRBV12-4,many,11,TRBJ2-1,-,CASSFLGEQFF,TGTGCCAGCAGTTTCTTGGGGGAGCAGTTCTTC
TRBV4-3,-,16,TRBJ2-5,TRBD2,CASSPHLAGGEETQYF,TGCGCCAGCAGCCCGCATCTAGCGGGGGGGGAAGAGACCCAGTACTTC
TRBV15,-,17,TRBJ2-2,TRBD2,CATSRVRGLADTGELFF,TGTGCCACCAGCAGAGTTAGAGGACTAGCGGACACCGGGGAGCTGTTTTTT
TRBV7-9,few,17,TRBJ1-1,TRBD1,CASSSGQGRMVNTEAFF,TGTGCCAGCAGCTCCGGACAGGGAAGAATGGTGAACACTGAAGCTTTCTTT
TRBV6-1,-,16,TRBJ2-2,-,CASSDLWTANTGELFF,TGTGCCAGCAGTGATCTTTGGACAGCGAACACCGGGGAGCTGTTTTTT
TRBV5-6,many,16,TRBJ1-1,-,CASSNPGWMGNTEAFF,TGTGCCAGCAGCAACCCCGGGTGGATGGGGAACACTGAAGCTTTCTTT
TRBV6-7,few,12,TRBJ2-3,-,CASTKGPDTQYF,TGTGCCAGCACTAAGGGCCCAGATACGCAGTATTTT
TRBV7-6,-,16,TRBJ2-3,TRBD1,CASSPPRGQNTDTQYF,TGTGCCAGCAGCCCTCCTCGGGGACAGAACACAGATACGCAGTATTTT
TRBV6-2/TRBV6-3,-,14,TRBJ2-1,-,CASSYSADYNEQFF,TGTGCCAGCAGTTACTCCGCGGACTACAATGAGCAGTTCTTC
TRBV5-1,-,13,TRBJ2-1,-,CASSLRGRNEQFF,TGCGCCAGCAGCTTACGCGGGCGCAATGAGCAGTTCTTC
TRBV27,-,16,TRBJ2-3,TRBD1,CASRPRTGGFLDTQYF,TGTGCCAGCAGACCTCGGACAGGGGGTTTTCTGGATACGCAGTATTTT
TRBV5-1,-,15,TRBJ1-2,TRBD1,CASRGQVQVKGGYTF,TGCGCCAGCAGGGGACAGGTCCAAGTAAAGGGAGGCTACACCTTC
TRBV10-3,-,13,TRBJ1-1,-,CAISEKENTEAFF,TGTGCCATCAGTGAGAAAGAGAACACTGAAGCTTTCTTT